This T cell receptor beta chain was identified in a study of hypomethylating agent response in myelodysplastic syndrome. Study as a whole: The mean patient age was around 75 +/- 6.5 years, and diploid cytogenetics predominated.

The CDR3 is 13 residues long. The germline V gene encodes CDR1 SGHRS and CDR2 YFSETQ. V lost 4 bases to trimming and J lost 6 bases; unmatched junction nucleotides: 4. No T-cell subset sorting was done; bone marrow was analyzed in bulk. In the source study's methods: VDJdb flagged under 2% of about 150,000 unique clonotypes as previously reported viral-epitope-specific. Generated by immunoSEQ multiplex PCR, the TCRdb table keeps only in-frame clones and is missing some. V and J calls and clone size are as listed in that table; D and trimming were resolved from the DNA. The profile covers about 10,000 clones, with about 83% appearing a single time and 4% taken by the ten largest.

The source material was bone marrow, sampled before or after starting hypomethylating agent treatment for myelodysplastic syndrome (not recorded which). The rearrangement links TRBV5-1 to TRBJ1-2; 9 bases map to TRBD1. The receptor was isolated from a human donor with myelodysplastic syndrome. CDR3 coding DNA: TGCGCCAGCAGCGGGGGGACAGGGCATGGCTACACCTTC. Its translation: CASSGGTGHGYTF.